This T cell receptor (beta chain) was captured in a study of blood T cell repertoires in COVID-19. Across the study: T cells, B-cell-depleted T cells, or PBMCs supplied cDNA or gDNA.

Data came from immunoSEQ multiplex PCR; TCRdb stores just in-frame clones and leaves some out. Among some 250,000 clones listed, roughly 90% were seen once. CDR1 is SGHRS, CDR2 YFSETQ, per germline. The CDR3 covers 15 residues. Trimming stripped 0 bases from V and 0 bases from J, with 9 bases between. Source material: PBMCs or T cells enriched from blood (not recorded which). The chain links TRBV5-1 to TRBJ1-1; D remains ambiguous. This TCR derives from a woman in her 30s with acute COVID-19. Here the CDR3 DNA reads TGCGCCAGCAGCTTGGGAGCGGGGTTGAACACTGAAGCTTTCTTT. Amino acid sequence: CASSLGAGLNTEAFF.